This T cell receptor beta chain was sequenced in a study of blood T cell repertoires in COVID-19. About the study: Sites in the United States, Italy and Spain provided acute and convalescent COVID-19 samples.

In the authors' workflow: For nucleated cells, counts were estimated from reference gene primer amplification. TCRdb's table, derived via immunoSEQ multiplex PCR, lists solely in-frame clones and lacks some. From that table come the V and J calls and clone size; the DNA was used to work out D and trimming. The sample includes about 100,000 clones, 91% seen only once; the top ten take around 4.4%. The clonotype originates from a man aged 18-30 years with acute or convalescent COVID-19. Sequenced input: peripheral blood.

CDR3 DNA: TGTGCCAGTAGGAGAAAACAGGACCAAGAGACCCAGTACTTC. Its protein is CASRRKQDQETQYF. The gene calls are TRBV19 and TRBJ2-5, with a weak D call TRBD1 (5 bases). The length of the CDR3 is 14 residues. The V gene lost 6 bases and the J gene lost 0 bases, with 11 bases spanning the gap. Germline CDR1 is LNHDA and CDR2 is SQIVND (reference sequence).